Listed below are T cell receptor beta chains from one sample, sequenced in a study of blood T cell repertoires in COVID-19. Some clones are missing from TCRdb's copy, which holds only in-frame ones; the method was immunoSEQ multiplex PCR. Of 270,000 or so clones in the sample, 84% were seen once. The sequencing sample was made of PBMCs or T cells enriched from blood (not recorded which). The receptors were gathered from a man aged 50 or older who had recovered from COVID-19. CDR3s include the opening cysteine and the closing phenylalanine or tryptophan. Each record gives: clone size, V gene, CDR3 protein. Only some rows state a clone size, as once, few, many or a class for expanded clones.

clone size: -; V gene: TRBV19; CDR3 protein: CASSISGHPNTGELFF
clone size: -; V gene: TRBV14; CDR3 protein: CASSQDLRGLARETQYF
clone size: -; V gene: TRBV19; CDR3 protein: CASKAGQVTIDGYTF
clone size: many; V gene: TRBV6-4; CDR3 protein: CASSGGTPNEQFF
clone size: once; V gene: TRBV19; CDR3 protein: CASSPTGNEKLFF
clone size: -; V gene: TRBV19; CDR3 protein: CASSIGSRGQNQPQHF
clone size: -; V gene: TRBV9; CDR3 protein: CASSPETYEQFF
clone size: -; V gene: TRBV6-2/TRBV6-3; CDR3 protein: CASSYMGQGAYNEQFF
clone size: -; V gene: TRBV19; CDR3 protein: CASSIGRGAGELFF
clone size: -; V gene: TRBV7-8; CDR3 protein: CASSYRDRGLSGELFF
clone size: -; V gene: TRBV2; CDR3 protein: CASSGAGEYGYTF
clone size: -; V gene: TRBV3-1/TRBV3-2; CDR3 protein: CASSQGPGQGQETQYF
clone size: -; V gene: TRBV19; CDR3 protein: CASSIQGGSYEQYF
clone size: -; V gene: TRBV5-1; CDR3 protein: CASSTGQGFSSYEQYF
clone size: -; V gene: TRBV19; CDR3 protein: CASSTLLSGGFGELFF
clone size: -; V gene: TRBV28; CDR3 protein: CASHPGGTGKETQYF
clone size: -; V gene: TRBV7-3; CDR3 protein: CASSFGGGGGYTF
clone size: few; V gene: TRBV6-5; CDR3 protein: CASSDIHRGSYEQYF
clone size: -; V gene: TRBV7-6; CDR3 protein: CASSLGQGPNYGYTF
clone size: once; V gene: TRBV4-2; CDR3 protein: CASSQDLRGAENGYTF
clone size: once; V gene: TRBV28; CDR3 protein: CARTGDGETQYF
clone size: -; V gene: TRBV6-5; CDR3 protein: CASSNGQGSLNGYTF
clone size: -; V gene: TRBV29-1; CDR3 protein: CSVGHRGDTEAFF
clone size: once; V gene: TRBV7-9; CDR3 protein: CASSLGTGPPIQYF
clone size: -; V gene: TRBV5-4; CDR3 protein: CASSSQGMEGYTF
clone size: -; V gene: TRBV11-2; CDR3 protein: CASSWGREAFF
clone size: once; V gene: TRBV2; CDR3 protein: CASSDRGAKETQYF
clone size: -; V gene: TRBV12-3/TRBV12-4; CDR3 protein: CASSFLLSEQFF
clone size: -; V gene: TRBV2; CDR3 protein: CASSEEAGVNQPQHF
clone size: -; V gene: TRBV19; CDR3 protein: CATSHLGNTIYF
clone size: -; V gene: TRBV5-1; CDR3 protein: CASSFRPVGGQGYTF
clone size: -; V gene: TRBV15; CDR3 protein: CATSRDGARGNGYTF
clone size: -; V gene: TRBV7-2; CDR3 protein: CASSPRVALLGGNGELFF
clone size: -; V gene: TRBV5-1; CDR3 protein: CASSTSGGSYNEQFF
clone size: once; V gene: TRBV27; CDR3 protein: CASSFDTSQNTEAFF
clone size: -; V gene: TRBV4-1; CDR3 protein: CASSRKTGDYGYTF
clone size: -; V gene: TRBV30; CDR3 protein: CAWSGQANTEAFF
clone size: -; V gene: TRBV24-1; CDR3 protein: CATSAREYGELFF
clone size: -; V gene: TRBV27; CDR3 protein: CASSLGLPGGEQYF
clone size: -; V gene: TRBV4-3; CDR3 protein: CASSQGDRLGNEQFF
clone size: -; V gene: TRBV6-5; CDR3 protein: CASRGGLYNEQFF
clone size: -; V gene: TRBV5-6; CDR3 protein: CASSLGGAYGYTF
clone size: -; V gene: TRBV5-5; CDR3 protein: CASSPLGGGLNIQYF